This TCR beta chain is from a study of identical twins. Findings and caveats of the study: Twin-shared out-of-frame alpha sequences showed excess low generation probability. Cord blood beta clonotypes that were abundant carried fewer insertions, and memory repertoires showed no such trend.

Note on this clonotype: What it recognizes is unknown.

A universal primer binding site was introduced by template switching. The final cDNA contained unique molecular identifiers. From the 5' RACE reads, TCRdb called clonotypes with MiXCR, one entry per CDR3 protein. The table records about 1.7 million distinct CDR3 sequences, less than 35% of them present only once. Deletions cut 1 base from V and 4 bases from J, with 10 bases between. The CDR3 is 14 amino acids. Per the germline V gene, CDR1 is LGHNA and CDR2 is YNFKEQ. The source is a newborn girl in good health. The genes are TRBV4-2 and TRBJ1-2; weak D call: TRBD1 (6 bases). Sequenced: cord blood. The CDR3 loop is CASSQATGSYGYTF. The CDR3, as DNA: TGTGCCAGCAGCCAAGCGACAGGCAGCTATGGCTACACCTTC.